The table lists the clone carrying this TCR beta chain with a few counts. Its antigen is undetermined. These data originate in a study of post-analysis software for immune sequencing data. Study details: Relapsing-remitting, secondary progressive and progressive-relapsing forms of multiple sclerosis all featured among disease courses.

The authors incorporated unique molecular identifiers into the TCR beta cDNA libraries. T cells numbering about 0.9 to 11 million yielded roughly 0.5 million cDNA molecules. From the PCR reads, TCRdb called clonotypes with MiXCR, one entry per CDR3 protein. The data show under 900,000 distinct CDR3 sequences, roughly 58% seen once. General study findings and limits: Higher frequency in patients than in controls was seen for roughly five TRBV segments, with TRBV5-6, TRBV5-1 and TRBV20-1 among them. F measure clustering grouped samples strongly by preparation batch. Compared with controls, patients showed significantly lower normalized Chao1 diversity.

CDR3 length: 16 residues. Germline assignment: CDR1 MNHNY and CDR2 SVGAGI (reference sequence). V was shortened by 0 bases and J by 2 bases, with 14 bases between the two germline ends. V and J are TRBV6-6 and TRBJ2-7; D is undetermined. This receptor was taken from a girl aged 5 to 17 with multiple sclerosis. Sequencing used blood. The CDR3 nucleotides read TGTGCCAGCAGTTACTCGGGGATGGAGAGACCCTACGAGCAGTACTTC. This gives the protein CASSYSGMERPYEQYF.